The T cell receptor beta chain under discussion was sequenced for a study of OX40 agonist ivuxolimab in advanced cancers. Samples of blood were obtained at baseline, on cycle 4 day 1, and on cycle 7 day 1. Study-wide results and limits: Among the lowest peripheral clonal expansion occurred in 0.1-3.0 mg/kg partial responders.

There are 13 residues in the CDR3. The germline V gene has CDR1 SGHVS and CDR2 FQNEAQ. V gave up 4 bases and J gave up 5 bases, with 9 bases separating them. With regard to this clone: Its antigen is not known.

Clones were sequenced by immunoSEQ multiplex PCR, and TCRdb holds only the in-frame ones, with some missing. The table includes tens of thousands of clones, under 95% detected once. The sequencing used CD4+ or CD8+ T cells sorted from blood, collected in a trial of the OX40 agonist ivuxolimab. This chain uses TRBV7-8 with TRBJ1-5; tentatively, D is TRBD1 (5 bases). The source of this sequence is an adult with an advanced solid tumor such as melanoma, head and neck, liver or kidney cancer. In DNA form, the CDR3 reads TGTGCCAGCAGCTACTTGGGGGATCAGCCCCAGCATTTT. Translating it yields CASSYLGDQPQHF.